This T cell receptor beta chain was retrieved from a study of blood T cell repertoires in COVID-19. Background on the study: The samples span acute and convalescent COVID-19 from the United States, Italy and Spain. T cells, B-cell-depleted T cells, or PBMCs provided the cDNA or gDNA that served as material.

Germline loops: CDR1 SGHNT, CDR2 YYREEE (reference sequence). Unmatched junction bases numbered 2, after V lost 0 bases and J lost 1 base. The CDR3 loop spans 18 amino acids. Produced via immunoSEQ multiplex PCR; TCRdb's table is partial and in-frame only. Among almost 100,000 clones, about 89% were seen once, and the ten largest hold 10%. The chain couples TRBV5-4 to TRBJ2-2; 14 positions agree with TRBD2. Sequenced sample: peripheral blood. The TCR originated in a man over 45 with acute or convalescent COVID-19. Here the CDR3 DNA reads TGTGCCAGCAGCTTGGGGGGACTAGCGGGAGAGAACACCGGGGAGCTGTTTTTT. Residues: CASSLGGLAGENTGELFF.